The rows below give T cell receptor beta chains drawn from one sample of a study of blood T cell repertoires in COVID-19. The method was immunoSEQ multiplex PCR; TCRdb's version includes in-frame clones alone and lacks a portion of them. Here the sample spans around 110,000 clones, 70% to 90% being singletons. Sequenced material: peripheral blood. These receptors were taken from a man aged 25-40 years with acute or convalescent COVID-19. Both conserved end residues are part of each CDR3. The D gene is left open where the match is weak. Not every row has a clone size; where given, it reads once, few, many or a size class.

clone_size d_call j_call v_call cdr3_aa cdr3_nt
NA NA TRBJ2-5 TRBV7-9 CASSGPGLETQYF TGTGCCAGCAGCGGACCGGGGTTGGAGACCCAGTACTTC
NA NA TRBJ2-7 TRBV30 CAWSVGTSSYEQYF TGTGCCTGGAGTGTAGGGACATCATCCTACGAGCAGTACTTC
NA TRBD2 TRBJ2-3 TRBV13 CASSAWGLASSTDTQYF TGTGCCAGCAGCGCCTGGGGACTAGCGTCTAGCACAGATACGCAGTATTTT
few TRBD1 TRBJ2-3 TRBV6-2/TRBV6-3 CASSYTGPGQGTDTQYF TGTGCCAGCAGTTACACCGGTCCGGGACAGGGTACAGATACGCAGTATTTT
NA NA TRBJ2-2 TRBV7-2 CASRMARGGGELFF TGTGCCAGCAGAATGGCTAGAGGTGGGGGGGAGCTGTTTTTT
NA NA TRBJ2-3 TRBV6-5 CASSYSYTDTQYF TGTGCCAGCAGTTACTCCTACACAGATACGCAGTATTTT
few TRBD2 TRBJ2-7 TRBV6-5 CATRGLNSYEQYF TGTGCCACCCGGGGACTAAACTCCTACGAGCAGTACTTC
NA TRBD1 TRBJ1-2 TRBV5-6 CASSLPGTGGIYGYTF TGTGCCAGCAGCCTCCCCGGGACAGGGGGCATCTATGGCTACACCTTC
NA TRBD1 TRBJ1-4 TRBV5-4 CASSLGQGHEKLFF TGTGCCAGCAGCTTGGGACAGGGTCATGAAAAACTGTTTTTT
NA TRBD1 TRBJ1-5 TRBV7-8 CASSRTDRGRQPQHF TGTGCCAGCAGCCGAACGGACAGGGGGAGGCAGCCCCAGCATTTT
NA TRBD1 TRBJ2-7 TRBV7-9 CASSFSNRGSYEQYF TGTGCCAGCAGCTTCAGTAACAGGGGTAGCTACGAGCAGTACTTC
few NA TRBJ1-1 TRBV5-6 CASSLAVELVQLAFF TGTGCCAGCAGCTTGGCCGTCGAGTTGGTACAGTTAGCTTTCTTT
once NA TRBJ1-2 TRBV2 CASHRDKGSSDYGYTF TGTGCCAGCCACCGGGACAAGGGTAGTTCTGACTATGGCTACACCTTC
NA NA TRBJ2-1 TRBV11-2 CASSLGGSYNEQFF TGTGCCAGCAGCTTAGGCGGGTCGTACAATGAGCAGTTCTTC
NA NA TRBJ1-6 TRBV18 CASSEGSYNSPLHF TGTGCCAGCTCCGAGGGCTCCTATAATTCACCCCTCCACTTT
NA TRBD1 TRBJ1-2 TRBV6-5 CASSRKGTGDYGYTF TGTGCCAGCAGTCGGAAGGGGACAGGGGACTATGGCTACACCTTC
NA TRBD2 TRBJ2-3 TRBV7-9 CASSSSIAGSFDTQYF TGTGCCAGCAGCTCTTCAATAGCGGGAAGTTTCGATACGCAGTATTTT
NA TRBD1 TRBJ2-5 TRBV7-2 CASSTGQGTETQYF TGTGCCAGCAGCACCGGACAGGGGACGGAGACCCAGTACTTC
once NA TRBJ2-3 TRBV7-2 CASSLGRGGADTQYF TGTGCCAGCAGCTTAGGGCGGGGAGGAGCAGATACGCAGTATTTT
once NA TRBJ2-1 TRBV19 CASRTTGLTLREQFF TGTGCCAGTAGAACGACAGGATTGACCCTTAGGGAGCAGTTCTTC
NA TRBD2 TRBJ2-2 TRBV11-2 CASSPPLGLATGELFF TGTGCCAGCAGCCCCCCGTTGGGACTAGCGACCGGGGAGCTGTTTTTT
NA NA TRBJ1-5 TRBV9 CASSVGQGGNQPQHF TGTGCCAGCAGCGTAGGGCAGGGTGGCAATCAGCCCCAGCATTTT
NA NA TRBJ2-1 TRBV5-1 CASSWRGRLVDEQFF TGCGCCAGCAGCTGGAGGGGGCGGCTTGTAGATGAGCAGTTCTTC
few TRBD2 TRBJ2-2 TRBV29-1 CSVEEGLAGVRGTGELFF TGCAGCGTTGAAGAGGGACTAGCGGGAGTACGAGGCACCGGGGAGCTGTTTTTT
NA TRBD2 TRBJ2-1 TRBV6-2/TRBV6-3 CASSAGTSSNEQFF TGTGCCAGCAGTGCGGGGACTAGCTCCAATGAGCAGTTCTTC
NA TRBD1 TRBJ1-4 TRBV11-2 CASSSLGGQGLEKLFF TGTGCCAGCAGCTCACTCGGAGGACAGGGGTTGGAAAAACTGTTTTTT
NA TRBD2 TRBJ2-3 TRBV3-1/TRBV3-2 CASSPGTRDTQYF TGTGCCAGCAGCCCCGGGACTAGGGATACGCAGTATTTT
NA NA TRBJ1-5 TRBV27 CASSLRPGADQPQHF TGTGCCAGCAGTTTACGACCGGGTGCGGATCAGCCCCAGCATTTT
NA NA TRBJ2-2 TRBV5-1 CASSLFGANTGELFF TGCGCCAGCAGCCTGTTTGGAGCGAACACCGGGGAGCTGTTTTTT